These 22 T cell receptor beta chains originate from one sample sequenced in a study of OX40 agonist ivuxolimab in advanced cancers. Some clones are missing from TCRdb's copy, which holds only in-frame ones; the method was immunoSEQ multiplex PCR. The sample holds about 58,000 clones, 70% to 90% seen once. The sample in question was CD4+ or CD8+ T cells sorted from blood, obtained in a trial of the OX40 agonist ivuxolimab. The source of these receptors is an adult with an advanced solid tumor such as melanoma, head and neck, liver or kidney cancer.

This clone was seen a handful of times. The chain combines TRBV4-1 with TRBJ2-1, with no clear D. V gave up 1 base and J gave up 10 bases, with 20 bases separating them. The CDR3 runs 16 residues. Germline V gene lookup returns CDR1 MGHRA and CDR2 YSYEKL. CDR3 loop: CASSQVLSTSSREQFF. The CDR3 nucleotides read TGCGCCAGCAGCCAAGTTCTTAGCACCTCCTCCCGAGAGCAGTTCTTC.

The J gene is TRBJ1-1, the V gene TRBV4-1; TRBD1 matches 9 bases. The germline CDR1 and CDR2 sequences are MGHRA and YSYEKL. J gave up 2 bases and V 3 bases, and 4 bases lay outside the gene matches. CDR3 length equals 15 residues. The CDR3 region is CASSQSGQGNTEAFF. CDR3 in DNA: TGCGCCAGCAGCCAGTCGGGACAGGGCAACACTGAAGCTTTCTTT.

This sequence joins TRBV11-3 and TRBJ2-1; no firm D call. The CDR3 sequence is 16 residues long. V was cut by 0 bases and J by 0 bases, with 9 bases left in between. CDR1 is SGHNT and CDR2 is YENEEA in the germline V gene. The CDR3: CASSLEVATSYNEQFF. The CDR3 nucleotides are TGTGCCAGCAGCTTAGAGGTAGCAACCTCCTACAATGAGCAGTTCTTC.

In its sample, this clone was seen once. The chain links TRBV5-5 to TRBJ1-6; unclear D gene. V lost 5 bases, J lost 6 bases, and 18 bases lay in between. CDR1 and CDR2 from the germline V gene are SGHKS and YYEKEE (reference sequence). This CDR3 is 16 amino acids long. This CDR3 is CASSEKGARFNSPLHF. In DNA form, the CDR3 reads TGTGCCAGCAGTGAGAAGGGCGCCCGATTTAATTCACCCCTCCACTTT.

The chain couples TRBV5-1 to TRBJ2-2; no definite D call. Germline V gene sequence: CDR1 SGHRS, CDR2 YFSETQ. The CDR3 extends over 12 amino acids. V lost 2 bases to trimming and J lost 3 bases, with 2 bases between them. The CDR3 loop is CASSLDTGELFF. CDR3 nucleotide sequence: TGCGCCAGCAGCTTAGACACCGGGGAGCTGTTTTTT.

The chain combines TRBV19 with TRBJ1-2; D might be TRBD1 (5 bases). V lost 3 bases to trimming and J lost 2 bases, with 13 bases between them. CDR1 and CDR2 from the germline V gene are LNHDA and SQIVND (reference sequence). The CDR3 covers 15 residues. CDR3 DNA: TGTGCCAGTAGTATGTTGGGACCCAGAAACTATGGCTACACCTTC. Its protein is CASSMLGPRNYGYTF.

This sequence joins TRBV27 and TRBJ1-1; no clear D gene. This CDR3 contains 15 residues. Trimming took 5 bases from V and 5 from J, leaving 18 bases between them. The germline V gene encodes CDR1 MNHEY and CDR2 SMNVEV (reference sequence). CDR3 sequence reads: CASSRRRGVRTEAFF. The CDR3 nucleotides are TGTGCCAGCAGTAGGCGTCGCGGGGTGAGGACTGAAGCTTTCTTT.

The chain combines TRBV2 with TRBJ2-7; possibly TRBD2 for D (6 bases). There are 15 residues in the CDR3. Germline assignment: CDR1 SNHLY and CDR2 FYNNEI. Trimming took 5 bases from V and 1 from J, leaving 15 bases between them. CDR3 in DNA: TGTGCCAGCAGTATGCAGGGACTTGGATCCTACGAGCAGTACTTC. Protein: CASSMQGLGSYEQYF.

This chain connects TRBV5-1 to TRBJ2-1, with 11 nucleotides matching TRBD1. The J segment lost 6 bases and the V segment lost 3 bases, leaving 2 bases of the junction unmatched. Germline CDR1 and CDR2: SGHRS and YFSETQ. CDR3 length equals 14 residues. CDR3 sequence reads: CASSSGTGGNEQFF. The DNA of the CDR3 is TGCGCCAGCAGCTCGGGGACAGGGGGCAATGAGCAGTTCTTC.

Notes on this clone: Other DNA sequences from this sample encode an identical CDR3 as well. The V call is TRBV7-2, the J call TRBJ2-5, with D uncertain. Germline CDR1 SGHTA, CDR2 FQGNSA. The ends were cut back, 1 base at V and 5 bases at J, with 5 bases in the middle. CDR3 length: 12 residues. The CDR3 sequence is CASSLVGETQYF. Here the CDR3 DNA reads TGTGCCAGCAGCTTAGTCGGGGAGACCCAGTACTTC.

The V gene is TRBV28, the J gene TRBJ1-2; D is perhaps TRBD1 (6 bases). V gave up 7 bases and J gave up 8 bases, with 20 bases separating them. This CDR3 contains 14 residues. Germline CDR1 reads MDHEN; CDR2 reads SYDVKM. CDR3 sequence (DNA): TGTGCCAGCACTCAGGCCCTTAGGACAGACGGCTACACCTTC. It specifies CASTQALRTDGYTF.

The gene calls are TRBV9 and TRBJ2-7, with TRBD2 identical over 8 bases. The CDR3 has 15 amino acids. Germline V gene lookup returns CDR1 SGDLS and CDR2 YYNGEE. After removal of 1 base from V and 0 bases from J, the junction contained 3 bases not matched to a gene. CDR3 DNA: TGTGCCAGCAGCGTATCGGGGGGGAGCTCCTACGAGCAGTACTTC. Translation: CASSVSGGSSYEQYF.

In nucleotides, the CDR3 is TGTGCCAGCAGCCGAGGGATGGCACAGCCGCAATTCTACGAGCAGTACTTC. Translating gives CASSRGMAQPQFYEQYF. V and J are TRBV7-9 and TRBJ2-7; D perhaps matches TRBD2 (5 bases). This CDR3 is built from 17 residues. Germline values: CDR1 SEHNR, CDR2 FQNEAQ (reference sequence). V was shortened by 5 bases and J by 3 bases, with 23 bases between the two germline ends.

The CDR3 DNA reads TGTGCCAGTAGTCCCAGGGGACAGGGGGCCTACGAGCAGTACTTC. This gives the protein CASSPRGQGAYEQYF. The rearrangement joins TRBV19 to TRBJ2-7, with 11 bases aligning to TRBD1. The CDR3 spans 15 residues. Germline CDR1 LNHDA, CDR2 SQIVND (reference sequence). The V segment lost 5 bases and the J segment 2 bases; nucleotides outside the gene matches: 5.

J is TRBJ1-2 and V is TRBV5-6; tentatively, D is TRBD1 (5 bases). Germline values: CDR1 SGHDT, CDR2 YYEEEE. The V end lost 4 bases, the J end lost 7 bases, and 14 bases lay between the germline ends. The CDR3 extends over 13 amino acids. The CDR3 DNA reads TGTGCCAGCAGCACCGGACATCTGGCTGGCTACACCTTC. Amino acid sequence: CASSTGHLAGYTF. Full variable domain (rest looked up from reference TRBV5-6 and TRBJ1-2): DAGVTQSPTHLIKTRGQQVTLRCSPKSGHDTVSWYQQALGQGPQFIFQYYEEEERQRGNFPDRFSGHQFPNYSSELNVNALLLGDSALYLCASSTGHLAGYTFGSGTRLTVV.

The chain carries TRBV18 and TRBJ1-1; TRBD1 matches at 8 bases. The CDR3 is 14 residues long. The germline V gene has CDR1 KGHSH and CDR2 LQKENI. The V and J ends lost 3 bases and 4 bases, in that order; junction bases with no gene match: 4. CDR3 coding DNA: TGTGCCAGCTCACCGGAACAGGGGGTCACTGAAGCTTTCTTT. Translating gives CASSPEQGVTEAFF.

The gene calls are TRBV18 and TRBJ1-3; no clear D gene. V dropped 5 bases and J dropped 0 bases, with 11 bases sitting between them. This CDR3 is 15 amino acids long. CDR1 is KGHSH, CDR2 LQKENI, per germline. The CDR3 spells CASSASGSSGNTIYF. In nucleotides, the CDR3 is TGTGCCAGCTCAGCGTCAGGTAGCTCTGGAAACACCATATATTTT.

The chain links TRBV15 to TRBJ2-4; no clear D gene. Between the trimmed V and J ends, which lost 0 bases and 2 bases, there was a span of 2 bases. CDR1 LNHNV and CDR2 YYDKDF come from the germline V gene (reference sequence). This CDR3 is 13 amino acids long. CDR3 loop: CATSRDSKNIQYF. CDR3 sequence (DNA): TGTGCCACCAGCAGAGATTCCAAAAACATTCAGTACTTC. Combining the CDR3 with reference TRBV15 and TRBJ2-4 gives the whole variable domain DAMVIQNPRYQVTQFGKPVTLSCSQTLNHNVMYWYQQKSSQAPKLLFHYYDKDFNNEADTPDNFQSRRPNTSFCFLDIRSPGLGDTAMYLCATSRDSKNIQYFGAGTRLSVL.

The rearrangement links TRBV10-2 to TRBJ2-2, with TRBD2 matching 8 bases. The CDR3 has 16 amino acids. With 3 bases clipped from V and 1 base from J, the junction kept 4 bases outside the gene matches. CDR1 and CDR2 (germline): WSHSY, SAAADI. CDR3 nucleotide sequence: TGCGCCAGCAGTGATCCCGGGACTAGGAACACCGGGGAGCTGTTTTTT. Protein: CASSDPGTRNTGELFF.

V gene TRBV18 combines with J gene TRBJ1-1, with a weak D call TRBD1 (5 bases). This CDR3 contains 18 residues. The V and J ends lost 2 bases and 0 bases respectively, with 19 bases between them. CDR1 is KGHSH, CDR2 LQKENI, per germline. The CDR3 is CASSPRGGVRELNTEAFF. CDR3 coding DNA: TGTGCCAGCTCACCAAGGGGCGGGGTTCGGGAATTGAACACTGAAGCTTTCTTT.

V and J are TRBV2 and TRBJ2-5, with a tentative D call TRBD2 (6 bases). The DNA end favors TRBJ2-7, so the J call may be wrong. This CDR3 contains 13 residues. Looked up from germline, CDR1 is SNHLY and CDR2 is FYNNEI. CDR3 in amino acids: CASRAGLTYEQYF. For the CDR3, the DNA is TGTGCCAGCAGGGCGGGACTCACCTACGAGCAGTACTTC.

Here the CDR3 DNA reads TGCGCCAGCAGCCCTCAACCCCGGGTGAACACCGGGGAGCTGTTTTTT. This codes for CASSPQPRVNTGELFF. J is TRBJ2-2 and V is TRBV4-1; no reliable D call. Germline CDR1 is MGHRA and CDR2 is YSYEKL. Trimming removed 4 bases from V and 1 base from J, with 13 bases in between. This CDR3 spans 16 amino acids.